This TCR beta chain was captured in a study of T cell repertoires in cytomegalovirus infection. Study-wide context: Signatures in public TCR beta sequences pointed to both CMV infection and matching HLA type.

The sample holds a few counts of this clonotype. What it binds is not known. Germline CDR1 and CDR2: SNHLY and FYNNEI. This CDR3 has 15 residues. V gave up 7 bases and J gave up 0 bases, with 15 bases separating them. TCRdb passed the reads through MiXCR, listing each CDR3 protein once. The sample yields roughly 180,000 distinct CDR3 sequences, less than 25% seen once. The sequence was obtained from a human donor in good health (CMV status not recorded). Some clones in this sample may be carry-over from other donors' samples. The input for sequencing was CD8+ T cells from cultured PBMCs, taken from culture after CMV antigen stimulation. This sequence joins TRBV2 and TRBJ1-1, with no clear D. The CDR3: CASKEGAGMNTEAFF. The DNA of the CDR3 is TGTGCCAGCAAGGAGGGCGCGGGAATGAACACTGAAGCTTTCTTT.